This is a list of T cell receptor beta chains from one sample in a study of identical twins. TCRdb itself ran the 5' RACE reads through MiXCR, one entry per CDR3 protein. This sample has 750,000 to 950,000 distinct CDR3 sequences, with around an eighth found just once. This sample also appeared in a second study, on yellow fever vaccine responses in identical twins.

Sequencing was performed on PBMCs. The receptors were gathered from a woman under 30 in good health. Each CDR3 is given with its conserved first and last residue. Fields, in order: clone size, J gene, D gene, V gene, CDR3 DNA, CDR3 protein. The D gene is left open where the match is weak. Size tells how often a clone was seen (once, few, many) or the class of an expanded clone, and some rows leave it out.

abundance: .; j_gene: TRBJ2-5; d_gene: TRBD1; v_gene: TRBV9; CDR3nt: TGTGCCAGCAGCACCCAAGGACAGGGCCGAGAGACCCAGTACTTC; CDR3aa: CASSTQGQGRETQYF
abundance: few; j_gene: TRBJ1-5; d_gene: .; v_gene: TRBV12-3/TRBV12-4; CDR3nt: TGTGCCAGCAGTTTGGGGATTGGTCTTCAGCCCCAGCATTTT; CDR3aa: CASSLGIGLQPQHF
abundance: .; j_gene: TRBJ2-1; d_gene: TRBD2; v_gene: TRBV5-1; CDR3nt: TGCGCCAGCAGCTTGGATCGAACTAGCGGGGTCGGTGAGCAGTTCTTC; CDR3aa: CASSLDRTSGVGEQFF
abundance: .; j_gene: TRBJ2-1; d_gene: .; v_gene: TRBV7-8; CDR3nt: TGTGCCAGCAGCCCTCATGAGCAGTTCTTC; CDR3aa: CASSPHEQFF
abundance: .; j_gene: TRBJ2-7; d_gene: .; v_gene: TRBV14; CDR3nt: TGTGCCAGCAGCCGGGGGGGCAGGGCGGGAGAGCAGTACTTC; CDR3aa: CASSRGGRAGEQYF
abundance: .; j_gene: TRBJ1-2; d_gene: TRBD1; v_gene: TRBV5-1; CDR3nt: TGCGCCAGCAGCTACCGACCCGGGACAGGGGGTTCAGACTATGGCTACACCTTC; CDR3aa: CASSYRPGTGGSDYGYTF
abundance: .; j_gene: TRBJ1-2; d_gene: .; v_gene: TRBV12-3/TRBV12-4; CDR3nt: TGTGCCAGCAGCCCAGGGGTCGCCCCCTATGGCTACACCTTC; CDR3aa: CASSPGVAPYGYTF
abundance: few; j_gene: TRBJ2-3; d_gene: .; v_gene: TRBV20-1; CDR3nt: TGCAGTGCTAGAGATTTTGCGAGGGGCACAGATACGCAGTATTTT; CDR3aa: CSARDFARGTDTQYF
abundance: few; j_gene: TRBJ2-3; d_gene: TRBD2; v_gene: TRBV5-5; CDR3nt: TGTGCCAGCAGCATCGGACTAGCGGCATCAGATACGCAGTATTTT; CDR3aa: CASSIGLAASDTQYF
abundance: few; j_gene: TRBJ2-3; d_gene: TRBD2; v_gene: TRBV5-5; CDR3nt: TGTGCCAGCAGCTTGGGGGCGACTAGCGGGGGCCCAAGGGATACGCAGTATTTT; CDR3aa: CASSLGATSGGPRDTQYF
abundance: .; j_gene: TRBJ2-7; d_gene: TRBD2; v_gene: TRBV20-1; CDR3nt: TGCAGTGCTAAACTAGCGAGCGAGCAGTACTTC; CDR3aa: CSAKLASEQYF
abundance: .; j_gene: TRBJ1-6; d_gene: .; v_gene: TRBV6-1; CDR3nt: TGTGCCAGCAGTAAATGGGGTCTGGGGAATTCACCCCTCCACTTT; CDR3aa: CASSKWGLGNSPLHF
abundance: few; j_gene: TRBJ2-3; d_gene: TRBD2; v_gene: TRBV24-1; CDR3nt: TGTGCCACCAGTATCAGCGGGAGAAACACAGATACGCAGTATTTT; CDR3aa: CATSISGRNTDTQYF
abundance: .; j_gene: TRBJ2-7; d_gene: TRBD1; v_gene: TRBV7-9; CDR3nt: TGTGCCAGCAGCTTCCCCTCAGGACAGGGCTACGAGCAGTACTTC; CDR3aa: CASSFPSGQGYEQYF
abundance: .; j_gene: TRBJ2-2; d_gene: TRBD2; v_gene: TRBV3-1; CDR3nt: TGTGCCAGCCTAGCGGGGGGTACCGGGGAGCTGTTTTTT; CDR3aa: CASLAGGTGELFF
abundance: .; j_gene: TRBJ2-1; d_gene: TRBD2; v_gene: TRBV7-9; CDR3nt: TGTGCCAGCAGCGGGACTAGCGGGAGCAATGAGCAGTTCTTC; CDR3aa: CASSGTSGSNEQFF
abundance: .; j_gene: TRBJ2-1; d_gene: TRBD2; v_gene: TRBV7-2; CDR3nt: TGTGCCAGCAGCCGCCCCCTAGCGGGGGGCAATGAGCAGTTCTTC; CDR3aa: CASSRPLAGGNEQFF
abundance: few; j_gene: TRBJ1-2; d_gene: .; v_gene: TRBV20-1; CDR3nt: TGCAGTGCTAGAGTTTTACAGCCCTATGGCTACACCTTC; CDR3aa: CSARVLQPYGYTF
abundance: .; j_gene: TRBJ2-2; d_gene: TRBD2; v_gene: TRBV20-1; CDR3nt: TGCAGTGCTAGAAGAGCGGGAGACACCGGGGAGCTGTTTTTT; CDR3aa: CSARRAGDTGELFF
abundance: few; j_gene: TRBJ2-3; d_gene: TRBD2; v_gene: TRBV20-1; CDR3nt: TGCAGTGCACCTAGCGGGGGGGCCCCCCGCACAGATACGCAGTATTTT; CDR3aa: CSAPSGGAPRTDTQYF
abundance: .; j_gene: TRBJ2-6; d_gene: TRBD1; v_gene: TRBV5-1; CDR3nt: TGCGCCAGCAGCACAGGGGCAACCGGGGCCAACGTCCTGACTTTC; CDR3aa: CASSTGATGANVLTF
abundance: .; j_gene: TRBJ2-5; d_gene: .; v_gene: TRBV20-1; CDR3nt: TGCAGTGCTAGAGATGGGGGGATCCAAGAGACCCAGTACTTC; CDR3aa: CSARDGGIQETQYF
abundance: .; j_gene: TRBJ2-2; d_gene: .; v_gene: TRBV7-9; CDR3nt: TGTGCCAGCAGCTTAGAATCCGTGAACACCGGGGAGCTGTTTTTT; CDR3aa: CASSLESVNTGELFF
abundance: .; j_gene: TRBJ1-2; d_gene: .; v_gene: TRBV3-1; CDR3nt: TGTGCCAGCAGCCAGCCCGCCGGCCTCTACACCTTC; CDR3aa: CASSQPAGLYTF
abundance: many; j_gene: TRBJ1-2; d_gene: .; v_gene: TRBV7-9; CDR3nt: TGTGCCAGCAGCTTACCCAACTATGGCTACACCTTC; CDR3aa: CASSLPNYGYTF
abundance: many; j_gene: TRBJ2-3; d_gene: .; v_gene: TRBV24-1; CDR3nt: TGTGCCACCAGTGCGAAGGGGCAGCGGGCAGATACGCAGTATTTT; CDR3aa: CATSAKGQRADTQYF
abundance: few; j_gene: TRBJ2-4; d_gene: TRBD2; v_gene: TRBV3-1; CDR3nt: TGTGCCAGCGGGGCTAGCGGGAGTATCAACATTCAGTACTTC; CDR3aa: CASGASGSINIQYF
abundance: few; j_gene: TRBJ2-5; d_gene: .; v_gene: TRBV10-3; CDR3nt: TGTGCCATCAGTCCGACCCCCGACAGACCCCAAGAGACCCAGTACTTC; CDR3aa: CAISPTPDRPQETQYF
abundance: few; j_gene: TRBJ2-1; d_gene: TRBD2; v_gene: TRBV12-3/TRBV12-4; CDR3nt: TGTGCCAGCAGTTCCTTGAGGATCGGGGGGGGGCGCGATGAGCAGTTCTTC; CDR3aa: CASSSLRIGGGRDEQFF
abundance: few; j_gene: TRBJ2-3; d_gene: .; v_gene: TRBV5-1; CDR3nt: TGCGCCAGCAGCTTGGAGGCAGGCAATACGCAGTATTTT; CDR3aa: CASSLEAGNTQYF
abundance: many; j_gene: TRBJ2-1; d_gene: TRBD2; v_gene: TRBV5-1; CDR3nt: TGCGCCAGCAGCCCCCTGGCGGGAGGGACCTACAATGAGCAGTTCTTC; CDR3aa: CASSPLAGGTYNEQFF
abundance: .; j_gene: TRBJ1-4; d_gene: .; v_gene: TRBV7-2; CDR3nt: TGTGCCAGCAGCCACTGGGGGGGTTCGGCCGAAAAACTGTTTTTT; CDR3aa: CASSHWGGSAEKLFF
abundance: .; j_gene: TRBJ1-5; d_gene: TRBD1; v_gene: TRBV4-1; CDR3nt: TGCGCCAGCAGCCCGACAGGGTCCTTCGTCTATAGCAATCAGCCCCAGCATTTT; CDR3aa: CASSPTGSFVYSNQPQHF
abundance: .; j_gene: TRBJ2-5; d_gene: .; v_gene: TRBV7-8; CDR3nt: TGTGCCAGCAGCCCCCGAGAGGACCAAGAGACCCAGTACTTC; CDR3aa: CASSPREDQETQYF
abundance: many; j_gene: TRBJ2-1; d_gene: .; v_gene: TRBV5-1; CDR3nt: TGCGCCAGCAGCTTGGCGGCCTCTTGGGATGGTGAGCAGTTCTTC; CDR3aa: CASSLAASWDGEQFF
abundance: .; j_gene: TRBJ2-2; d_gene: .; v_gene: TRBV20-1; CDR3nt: TGCAGTGCTAGAGAAACAGGGAACACCGGGGAGCTGTTTTTT; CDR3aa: CSARETGNTGELFF
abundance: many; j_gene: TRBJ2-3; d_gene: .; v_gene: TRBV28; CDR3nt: TGTGCCAGCAGTATATTAAAAGATACGCAGTATTTT; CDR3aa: CASSILKDTQYF
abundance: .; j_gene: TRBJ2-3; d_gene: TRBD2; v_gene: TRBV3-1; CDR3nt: TGTGCCAGCAGCCCATCCGGGCGGGAGGGCCTTAGAGATACGCAGTATTTT; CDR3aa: CASSPSGREGLRDTQYF
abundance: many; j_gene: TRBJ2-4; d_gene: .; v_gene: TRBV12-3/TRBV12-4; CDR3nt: TGTGCCAGCAGTTTTCCGCGGGGAGCCAAAAACATTCAGTACTTC; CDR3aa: CASSFPRGAKNIQYF
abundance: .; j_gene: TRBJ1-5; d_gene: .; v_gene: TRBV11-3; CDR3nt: TGTGCCAGCAGCTTAGACCCACGCCCCGAGAGTCCCCAGCATTTT; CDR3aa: CASSLDPRPESPQHF
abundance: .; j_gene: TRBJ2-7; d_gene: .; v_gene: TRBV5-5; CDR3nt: TGTGCCAGCAGCTCGATCTTCTCCACGGGGTGGAGCGACGAGCAGTACTTC; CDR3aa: CASSSIFSTGWSDEQYF
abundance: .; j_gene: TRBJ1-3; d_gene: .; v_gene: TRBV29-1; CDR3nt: TGCAGCGTTCAGGACCCCGGAAACACCATATATTTT; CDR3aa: CSVQDPGNTIYF
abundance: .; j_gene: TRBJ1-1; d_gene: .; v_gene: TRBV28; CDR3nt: TGTGCCAGCAGTTTCTCCGACGTGAACACTGAAGCTTTCTTT; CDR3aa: CASSFSDVNTEAFF
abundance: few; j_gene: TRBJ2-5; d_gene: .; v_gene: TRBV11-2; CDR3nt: TGTGCCAGCAGCTTAGGGGAGGTAGAGACCCAGTACTTC; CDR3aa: CASSLGEVETQYF
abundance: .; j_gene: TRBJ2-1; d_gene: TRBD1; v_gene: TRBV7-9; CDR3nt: TGTGCCAGCAGCTCCCCACAGGGGACCTTCAATGAGCAGTTCTTC; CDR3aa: CASSSPQGTFNEQFF
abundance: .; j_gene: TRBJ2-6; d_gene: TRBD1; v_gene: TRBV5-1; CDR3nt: TGCGCCAGCAGCGTAAGGGGACAGGTCCTTAGCGCTGGGGCCAACGTCCTGACTTTC; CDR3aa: CASSVRGQVLSAGANVLTF
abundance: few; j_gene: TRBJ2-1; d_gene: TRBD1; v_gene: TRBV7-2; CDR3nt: TGTGCCAGCAGCTCGGGACAGGGGGCAATGGATGAGCAGTTCTTC; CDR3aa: CASSSGQGAMDEQFF
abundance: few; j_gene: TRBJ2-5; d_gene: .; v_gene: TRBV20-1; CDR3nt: TGCAGTGCTAGAGATCTTCACGGGGCTGAAGAGACCCAGTACTTC; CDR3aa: CSARDLHGAEETQYF
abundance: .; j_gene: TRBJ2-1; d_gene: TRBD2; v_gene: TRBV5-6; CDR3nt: TGTGCCAGCAGTCGCGGACTAGCGGGGGGCACCTACAATGAGCAGTTCTTC; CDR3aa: CASSRGLAGGTYNEQFF
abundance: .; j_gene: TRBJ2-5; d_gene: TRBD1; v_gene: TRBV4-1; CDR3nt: TGCGCCAGCAGCCCCCTGGGGACAGGGGTTTTCGAAGAGACCCAGTACTTC; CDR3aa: CASSPLGTGVFEETQYF
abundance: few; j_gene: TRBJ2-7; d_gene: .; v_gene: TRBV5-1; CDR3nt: TGCGCCAGCAGGGGTGCAACGGCCGGTCCTACGAGGCAGTACTTC; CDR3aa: CASRGATAGPTRQYF
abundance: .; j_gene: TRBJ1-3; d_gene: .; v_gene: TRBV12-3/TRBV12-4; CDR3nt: TGTGCCAGCAGTTTAGCGACAAACTCTGGAAACACCATATATTTT; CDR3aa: CASSLATNSGNTIYF
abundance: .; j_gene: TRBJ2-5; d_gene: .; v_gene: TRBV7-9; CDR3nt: TGTGCCAGCAGCTTACGAGGGGGGTCGGTTGAGACCCAGTACTTC; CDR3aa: CASSLRGGSVETQYF